These 7 T cell receptor beta chains were all obtained from the same sample, sequenced in a study of blood T cells in healthy people across ages. Primers used in a second PCR of about 7 to 11 cycles were a sample-barcoded 5' primer and a J-beta primer mix. Each CDR3 protein gets one entry after TCRdb re-called the 5' RACE reads with MiXCR. Among roughly 1,000,000 distinct CDR3 sequences listed, about 25% were seen once. This sample was shared with a second study, whose subject was T cells of mothers and their children.

Sequencing used blood. The receptors were gathered from a girl aged 2-10 years in good health.

This clonotype was seen once. The gene calls are TRBV2 and TRBJ1-6; TRBD1 matches 10 bases. CDR1 is SNHLY and CDR2 is FYNNEI in the germline V gene. The CDR3 spans 13 residues. The V gene end was trimmed by 11 bases and the J gene end by 11 bases; junction bases not matched to a gene: 9. In DNA form, the CDR3 reads TGTGCCGGGGGACAGGGGCTCGCTCCACCCCTCCACTTT. This gives the protein CAGGQGLAPPLHF.

This clonotype has more than one count but fewer than ten. The chain employs TRBV6-1 and TRBJ1-2; possible D gene TRBD1, 5 bases. Trimming took off 2 bases at V and 10 bases at J, with 14 bases between the two ends. Germline loops: CDR1 MNHNS, CDR2 SASEGT. CDR3 length equals 13 residues. CDR3: CASSERVQGDYTF. The CDR3 region has the DNA TGTGCCAGCAGTGAACGGGTTCAGGGAGACTACACCTTC.

This clonotype was seen more than once but under ten times. This sequence joins TRBV5-1 and TRBJ1-1, with a tentative D call TRBD1 (5 bases). Trimming stripped 7 bases from V and 10 bases from J, with 20 bases between. This CDR3 is 13 amino acids long. Per the germline V gene, CDR1 is SGHRS and CDR2 is YFSETQ. The CDR3 loop reads CASRAPAAGSAFF. In DNA, the CDR3 is TGCGCCAGCCGGGCTCCGGCGGCAGGGTCAGCTTTCTTT.

The chain links TRBV10-3 to TRBJ2-3; D assignment may be TRBD1 or TRBD2 (5 bases each). V lost 7 bases and J lost 2, with 7 bases in between. The CDR3 is 12 residues long. Looked up from germline, CDR1 is ENHRY and CDR2 is SYGVKD. CDR3 DNA: TGTGCCATCATGGGGGTCACAGATACGCAGTATTTT. Protein: CAIMGVTDTQYF.

This chain connects TRBV27 to TRBJ1-5; TRBD1 is a possible D gene (5 bases). The CDR3 totals 15 residues. Trimming removed 3 bases at V and 2 bases at J, with 11 bases between. Germline CDR1 reads MNHEY; CDR2 reads SMNVEV (reference sequence). This CDR3 is CASSFLCRGNQPQHF. The DNA for the CDR3 is TGTGCCAGCAGTTTCCTATGCAGGGGCAATCAGCCCCAGCATTTT.

This clonotype turned up a few times. The chain combines TRBV7-2 with TRBJ2-7; 10 nucleotides match TRBD2. V trimming: 7 bases; J trimming: 7 bases; junction bases outside the gene matches: 19. From germline, CDR1 is SGHTA and CDR2 FQGNSA. The CDR3 covers 17 residues. The CDR3 DNA sequence: TGTGCCAGCAACTTGTCACCGTCGAGCGGGGGGGCTTGGGAGCAGTACTTC. It specifies CASNLSPSSGGAWEQYF.

The CDR3 DNA follows: TGCGCCAGCAGCTTGCACGGACAGACGAACACCGGGGAGCTGTTTTTT. Protein: CASSLHGQTNTGELFF. V and J are TRBV5-1 and TRBJ2-2, with a tentative D call TRBD1 (6 bases). Per the germline V gene, CDR1 is SGHRS and CDR2 is YFSETQ. V lost 1 base to trimming and J lost 0 bases, with 10 bases between them. This CDR3 has 16 amino acids.